Listed below are T cell receptor beta chains from one sample, sequenced in a study of T cell responses to AZD1222 COVID-19 vaccine. Clones were read by immunoSEQ multiplex PCR, and TCRdb kept only the in-frame ones, dropping some. The data hold some 100,000 clones, with roughly 84% observed a single time. The sequencing here drew on peripheral blood, taken on day 0 of AZD1222 vaccination. These receptors were taken from an adult in good health. Both conserved end residues are part of each CDR3. A D gene is named only where the DNA matches it firmly. Some rows mark clone size as missing; the rest say once, few, many or name a class of expanded clone.

D gene	clone size	J gene	V gene	CDR3 protein	CDR3 DNA
NA	few	TRBJ1-5	TRBV21-1	CASRKRGQGRQPQHF	TGTGCCAGCAGAAAACGAGGCCAGGGGCGGCAGCCCCAGCATTTT
NA	NA	TRBJ1-4	TRBV4-3	CASSQDWRGGEKLFF	TGCGCCAGCAGCCAAGATTGGAGGGGTGGCGAAAAACTGTTTTTT
NA	NA	TRBJ1-1	TRBV10-1	CASSEAPRTVNTEAFF	TGCGCCAGCAGTGAGGCCCCACGGACAGTGAACACTGAAGCTTTCTTT
NA	NA	TRBJ2-1	TRBV6-5	CASRHNNEQFF	TGTGCCAGCAGACACAACAATGAGCAGTTCTTC
NA	NA	TRBJ1-4	TRBV11-1	CASSKGGVAEKLFF	TGTGCCAGCAGCAAGGGAGGTGTAGCGGAAAAACTGTTTTTT
NA	few	TRBJ1-1	TRBV2	CASSSSERTEAFF	TGTGCCAGCAGTAGCAGTGAACGGACTGAAGCTTTCTTT
NA	NA	TRBJ1-5	TRBV7-9	CASSSLTPIGNQPQHF	TGTGCCAGCAGTTCGCTAACCCCAATTGGCAATCAGCCCCAGCATTTT
TRBD2	NA	TRBJ2-2	TRBV28	CASSTTQFGTSGGALGFQSGELFF	TGTGCCAGCAGTACGACGCAATTCGGGACTAGCGGGGGGGCCTTGGGTTTTCAATCCGGGGAGCTGTTTTTT
TRBD1	NA	TRBJ1-6	TRBV28	CASEKDRGRSPLHF	TGTGCCAGCGAAAAGGACAGGGGACGCTCACCCCTCCACTTT
NA	NA	TRBJ1-4	TRBV7-6	CASSLGNGQKNEKLFF	TGTGCCAGCAGCTTAGGTAACGGACAGAAGAATGAAAAACTGTTTTTT
NA	few	TRBJ1-5	TRBV18	CASSPHRVEGNQPQHF	TGTGCCAGCTCACCACACAGGGTCGAGGGCAATCAGCCCCAGCATTTT
TRBD1	NA	TRBJ2-7	TRBV27	CASSLDRDRALLEQYF	TGTGCCAGCAGTTTAGATCGGGACAGGGCTCTCCTCGAGCAGTACTTC
NA	NA	TRBJ2-1	TRBV7-2	CASSLAGSSHEQFF	TGTGCCAGCAGCTTAGCAGGTAGCAGCCATGAGCAGTTCTTC
NA	NA	TRBJ2-6	TRBV15	CATSTYSSGANVLTF	TGTGCCACCAGCACCTATAGCTCTGGGGCCAACGTCCTGACTTTC
TRBD2	NA	TRBJ2-3	TRBV27	CASSSPLTSGSTDTQYF	TGTGCCAGCAGTTCCCCCTTGACTAGCGGTAGCACAGATACGCAGTATTTT
NA	NA	TRBJ1-2	TRBV7-2	CASSQGPARGYTF	TGTGCCAGCAGCCAGGGACCCGCGAGGGGCTACACCTTC
NA	NA	TRBJ1-5	TRBV2	CASSARVVRPQHF	TGTGCCAGCAGTGCCCGGGTGGTACGGCCCCAGCATTTT
NA	NA	TRBJ1-2	TRBV6-5	CASSRLWHGYTF	TGTGCCAGCAGCCGCCTGTGGCATGGCTACACCTTC
NA	NA	TRBJ1-1	TRBV7-2	CASSSLVNTEAFF	TGTGCCAGCAGCTCCCTAGTGAACACTGAAGCTTTCTTT
TRBD1	NA	TRBJ1-5	TRBV6-1	CASSDPGTGNNQPQHF	TGTGCCAGCAGTGACCCCGGGACAGGTAACAATCAGCCCCAGCATTTT
NA	NA	TRBJ1-1	TRBV3-1/TRBV3-2	CASSQATEAFF	TGTGCCAGCAGCCAAGCAACGGAAGCTTTCTTT
NA	NA	TRBJ1-5	TRBV15	CATSRGGGKDQPQHF	TGTGCCACCAGCAGAGGGGGAGGGAAGGATCAGCCCCAGCATTTT
TRBD1	NA	TRBJ1-2	TRBV5-1	CASNEQPGQGAPGYTF	TGCGCCAGCAATGAACAACCGGGACAGGGGGCGCCTGGCTACACCTTC
NA	NA	TRBJ1-5	TRBV6-5	CASSPRGAGNQPQHF	TGTGCCAGCAGCCCGAGGGGGGCTGGCAATCAGCCCCAGCATTTT
NA	NA	TRBJ2-3	TRBV28	CASSLAGSSTDTQYF	TGTGCCAGCAGTTTAGCAGGATCTAGCACAGATACGCAGTATTTT
NA	NA	TRBJ2-1	TRBV9	CASSVGPRLSDEQFF	TGTGCCAGCAGCGTAGGACCCCGACTGAGCGATGAGCAGTTCTTC
TRBD1	NA	TRBJ1-4	TRBV3-1/TRBV3-2	CATRTGPNEKLFF	TGTGCCACCCGGACAGGACCTAATGAAAAACTGTTTTTT
NA	NA	TRBJ1-2	TRBV21-1	CASSKGAPFYGYTF	TGTGCCAGCAGCAAAGGTGCACCCTTCTATGGCTACACCTTC
NA	NA	TRBJ1-5	TRBV30	CAWTPSVGTADQPQHF	TGTGCCTGGACCCCTTCCGTGGGGACGGCTGATCAGCCCCAGCATTTT
TRBD2	NA	TRBJ2-3	TRBV9	CASSATSGRLTDTQYF	TGTGCCAGCAGCGCAACTAGCGGGAGATTAACAGATACGCAGTATTTT
NA	NA	TRBJ2-7	TRBV7-9	CASSSWARSYEQYF	TGTGCCAGCAGCAGTTGGGCCCGCTCCTACGAGCAGTACTTC
NA	NA	TRBJ1-5	TRBV3-1/TRBV3-2	CASSPTLGSNQPQHF	TGTGCCAGCAGCCCCACGCTAGGGAGCAATCAGCCCCAGCATTTT
TRBD1	once	TRBJ1-2	TRBV6-4	CASSDSVPNEDRDKSEGGYTF	TGTGCCAGCAGTGACTCCGTCCCTAACGAGGACAGGGACAAAAGTGAGGGTGGCTACACCTTC
TRBD1	NA	TRBJ1-2	TRBV19	CASSIRTGGPGYTF	TGTGCCAGTAGTATTAGGACAGGGGGTCCCGGCTACACCTTC
NA	NA	TRBJ1-1	TRBV21-1	CASRTGGSTNTEAFF	TGTGCCAGCCGGACAGGGGGTAGTACGAACACTGAAGCTTTCTTT
NA	once	TRBJ2-1	TRBV5-8	CASTLRNNEQFF	TGTGCCAGCACCCTAAGAAACAATGAGCAGTTCTTC
TRBD2	NA	TRBJ2-7	TRBV10-1	CASNRGEYF	TGCGCCAGCAATCGGGGGGAGTACTTC
NA	NA	TRBJ1-1	TRBV4-2	CASSQAQGRQTEAFF	TGTGCCAGCAGCCAAGCACAGGGCCGACAAACTGAAGCTTTCTTT
NA	once	TRBJ2-6	TRBV19	CASRSPTGFGANVLTF	TGTGCCAGTAGGAGTCCAACAGGTTTTGGGGCCAACGTCCTGACTTTC
NA	NA	TRBJ2-5	TRBV19	CASSSRDIHQETQYF	TGTGCCAGTAGTAGCAGGGACATCCACCAAGAGACCCAGTACTTC